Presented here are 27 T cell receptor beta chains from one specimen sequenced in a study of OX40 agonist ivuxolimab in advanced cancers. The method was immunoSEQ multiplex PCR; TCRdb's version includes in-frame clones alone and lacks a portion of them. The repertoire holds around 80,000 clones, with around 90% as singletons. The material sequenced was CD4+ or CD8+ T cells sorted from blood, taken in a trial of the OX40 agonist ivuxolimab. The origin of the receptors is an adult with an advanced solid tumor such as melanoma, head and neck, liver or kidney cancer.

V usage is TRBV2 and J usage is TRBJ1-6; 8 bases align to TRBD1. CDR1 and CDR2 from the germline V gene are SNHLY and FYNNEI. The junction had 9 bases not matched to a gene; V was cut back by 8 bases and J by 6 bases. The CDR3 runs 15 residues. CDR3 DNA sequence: TGTGCCAGCCGCCCCGACAGGGGCCTTAATTCACCCCTCCACTTT. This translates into CASRPDRGLNSPLHF.

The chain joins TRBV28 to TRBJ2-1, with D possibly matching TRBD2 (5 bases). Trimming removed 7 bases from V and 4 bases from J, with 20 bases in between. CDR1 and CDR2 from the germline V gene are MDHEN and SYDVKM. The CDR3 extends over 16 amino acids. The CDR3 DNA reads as TGTGCCAGCACCGAACGTAGGGCTAGCAGGTACAATGAGCAGTTCTTC. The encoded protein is CASTERRASRYNEQFF.

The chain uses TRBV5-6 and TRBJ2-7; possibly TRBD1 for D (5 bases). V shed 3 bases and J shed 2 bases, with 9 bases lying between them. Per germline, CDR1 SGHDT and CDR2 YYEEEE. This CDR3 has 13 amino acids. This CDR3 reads CASSSRVTYEQYF. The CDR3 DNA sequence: TGTGCCAGCAGCTCCAGGGTCACCTACGAGCAGTACTTC.

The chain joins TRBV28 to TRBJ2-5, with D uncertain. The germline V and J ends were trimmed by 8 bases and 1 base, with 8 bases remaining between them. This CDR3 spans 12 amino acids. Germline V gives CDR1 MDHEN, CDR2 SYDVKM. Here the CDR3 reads CASLKSQETQYF. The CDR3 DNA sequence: TGTGCCAGCCTAAAGAGCCAAGAGACCCAGTACTTC.

The CDR3 region has the DNA TGCGCCAGCAGCAGGACCGGGACACCCCGCCCGGATGGCTACACCTTC. Translating gives CASSRTGTPRPDGYTF. V gene TRBV5-1 combines with J gene TRBJ1-2, with TRBD1 as a possible D gene (6 bases). The CDR3 length is 16 residues. Germline V CDR1 and CDR2: SGHRS, YFSETQ. V was cut by 4 bases and J by 6 bases, with 22 bases left in between.

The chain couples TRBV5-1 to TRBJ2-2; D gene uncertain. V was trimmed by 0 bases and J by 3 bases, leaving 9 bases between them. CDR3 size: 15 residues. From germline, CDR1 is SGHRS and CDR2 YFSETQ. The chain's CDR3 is CASSLEGRDTGELFF. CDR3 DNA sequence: TGCGCCAGCAGCTTGGAGGGCAGAGACACCGGGGAGCTGTTTTTT.

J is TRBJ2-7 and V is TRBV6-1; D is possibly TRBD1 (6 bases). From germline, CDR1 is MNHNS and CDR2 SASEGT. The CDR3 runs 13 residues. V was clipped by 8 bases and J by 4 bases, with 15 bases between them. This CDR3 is CASDGTPSYEQYV. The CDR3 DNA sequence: TGTGCCAGCGACGGGACACCCTCTTACGAGCAGTACGTC.

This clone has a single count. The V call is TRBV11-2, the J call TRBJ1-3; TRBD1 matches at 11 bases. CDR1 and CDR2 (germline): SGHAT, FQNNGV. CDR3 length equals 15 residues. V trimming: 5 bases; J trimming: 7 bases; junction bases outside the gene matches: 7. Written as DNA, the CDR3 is TGTGCCAGCAGCACGCGGACAGGGGGCGGTAACACCATATATTTT. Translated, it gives CASSTRTGGGNTIYF.

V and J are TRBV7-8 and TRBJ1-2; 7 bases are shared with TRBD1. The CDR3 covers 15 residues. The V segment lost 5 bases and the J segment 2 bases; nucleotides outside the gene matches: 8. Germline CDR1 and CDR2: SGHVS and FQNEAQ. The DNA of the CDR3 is TGTGCCAGCAGCCTAAAGACAGGGACCAACTATGGCTACACCTTC. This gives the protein CASSLKTGTNYGYTF.

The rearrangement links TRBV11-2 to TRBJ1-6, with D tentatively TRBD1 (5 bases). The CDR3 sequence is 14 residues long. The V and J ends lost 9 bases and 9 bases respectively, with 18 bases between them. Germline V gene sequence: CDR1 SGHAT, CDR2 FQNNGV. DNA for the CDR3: TGTGCCAGTGCCGGACAAGGGTATTCTTCACCCCTCCACTTT. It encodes CASAGQGYSSPLHF. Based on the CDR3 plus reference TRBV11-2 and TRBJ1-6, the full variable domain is EAGVAQSPRYKIIEKRQSVAFWCNPISGHATLYWYQQILGQGPKLLIQFQNNGVVDDSQLPKDRFSAERLKGVDSTLKIQPAKLEDSAVYLCASAGQGYSSPLHFGNGTRLTVT.

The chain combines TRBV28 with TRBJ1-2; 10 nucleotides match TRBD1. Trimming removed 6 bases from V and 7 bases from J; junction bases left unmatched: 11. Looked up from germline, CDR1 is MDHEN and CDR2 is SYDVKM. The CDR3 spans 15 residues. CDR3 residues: CASSQLAGQGVGYTF. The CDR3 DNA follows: TGTGCCAGCAGCCAATTGGCCGGACAGGGGGTTGGCTACACCTTC.

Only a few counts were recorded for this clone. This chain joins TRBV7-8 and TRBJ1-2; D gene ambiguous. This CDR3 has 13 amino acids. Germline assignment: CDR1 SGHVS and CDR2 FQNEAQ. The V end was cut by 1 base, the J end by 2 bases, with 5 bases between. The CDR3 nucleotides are TGTGCCAGCAGCTTAGGGGGAAACTATGGCTACACCTTC. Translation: CASSLGGNYGYTF.

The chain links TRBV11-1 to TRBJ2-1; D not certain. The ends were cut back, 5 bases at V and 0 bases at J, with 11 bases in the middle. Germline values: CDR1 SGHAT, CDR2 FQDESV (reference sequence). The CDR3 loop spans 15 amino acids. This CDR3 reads CASSHSGASYNEQFF. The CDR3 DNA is TGTGCCAGCAGCCATTCGGGTGCCTCCTACAATGAGCAGTTCTTC.

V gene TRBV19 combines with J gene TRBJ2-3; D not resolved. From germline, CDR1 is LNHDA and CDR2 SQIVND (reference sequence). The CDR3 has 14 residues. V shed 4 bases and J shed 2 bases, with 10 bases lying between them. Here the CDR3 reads CASSNPWHTDTQYF. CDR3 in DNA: TGTGCCAGTAGTAACCCTTGGCACACAGATACGCAGTATTTT.

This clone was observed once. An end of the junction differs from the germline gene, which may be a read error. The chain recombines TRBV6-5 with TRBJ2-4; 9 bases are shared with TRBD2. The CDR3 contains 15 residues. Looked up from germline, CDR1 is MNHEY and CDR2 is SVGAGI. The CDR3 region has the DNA TGTGCCAGCAGAGCAGTGGGACTAGCCGAAAACATTCAGTACTTC. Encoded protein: CASRAVGLAENIQYF.

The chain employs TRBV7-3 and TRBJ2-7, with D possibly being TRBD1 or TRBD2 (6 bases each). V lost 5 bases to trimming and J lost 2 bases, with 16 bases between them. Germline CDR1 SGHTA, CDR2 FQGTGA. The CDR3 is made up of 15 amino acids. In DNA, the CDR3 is TGTGCCAGCAGCCGGGGGCGGGGTGGTGCCTACGAGCAGTACTTC. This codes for CASSRGRGGAYEQYF.

The CDR3, as DNA: TGTGCCAGCAGCGGCGGGACAGGACCTCAAGAGACCCAGTACTTC. It encodes CASSGGTGPQETQYF. The chain carries TRBV9 and TRBJ2-5; 8 nucleotides match TRBD1. Germline V lookup: CDR1 SGDLS, CDR2 YYNGEE. This CDR3 region has 15 residues. The ends lost 3 bases at V and 2 bases at J; junction bases unmatched: 6.

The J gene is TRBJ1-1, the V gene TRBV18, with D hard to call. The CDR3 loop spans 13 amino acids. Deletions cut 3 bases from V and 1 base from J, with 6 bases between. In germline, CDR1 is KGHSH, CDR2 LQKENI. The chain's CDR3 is CASSPGGNTEAFF. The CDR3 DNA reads TGTGCCAGCTCACCCGGAGGGAACACTGAAGCTTTCTTT.

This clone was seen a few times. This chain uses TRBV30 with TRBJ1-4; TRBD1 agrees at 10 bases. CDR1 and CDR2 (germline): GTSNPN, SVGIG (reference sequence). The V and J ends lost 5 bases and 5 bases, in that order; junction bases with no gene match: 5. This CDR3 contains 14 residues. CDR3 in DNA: TGTGCCTGGGAAAGGGGACAGGGGAATGAAAAACTGTTTTTT. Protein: CAWERGQGNEKLFF.

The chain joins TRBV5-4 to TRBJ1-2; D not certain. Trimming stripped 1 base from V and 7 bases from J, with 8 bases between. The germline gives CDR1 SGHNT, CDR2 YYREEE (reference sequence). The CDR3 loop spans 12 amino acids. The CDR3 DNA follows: TGTGCCAGCAGCTTGTTAGGGTCTGGCTACACCTTC. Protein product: CASSLLGSGYTF. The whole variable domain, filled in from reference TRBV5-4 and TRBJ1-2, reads ETGVTQSPTHLIKTRGQQVTLRCSSQSGHNTVSWYQQALGQGPQFIFQYYREEENGRGNFPPRFSGLQFPNYSSELNVNALELDDSALYLCASSLLGSGYTFGSGTRLTVV.

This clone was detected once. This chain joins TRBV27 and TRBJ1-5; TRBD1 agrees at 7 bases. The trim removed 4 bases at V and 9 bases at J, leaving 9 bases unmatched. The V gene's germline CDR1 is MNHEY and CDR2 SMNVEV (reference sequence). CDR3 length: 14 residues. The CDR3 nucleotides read TGTGCCAGCAGTTCCCAGGGGGGCACCCGGCCCCAGCATTTT. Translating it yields CASSSQGGTRPQHF.

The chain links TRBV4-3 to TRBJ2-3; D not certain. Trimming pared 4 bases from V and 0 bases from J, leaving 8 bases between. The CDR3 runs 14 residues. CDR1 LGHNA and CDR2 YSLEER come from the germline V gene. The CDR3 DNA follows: TGCGCCAGCAGCCCTGGGGTAAGCACAGATACGCAGTATTTT. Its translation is CASSPGVSTDTQYF.

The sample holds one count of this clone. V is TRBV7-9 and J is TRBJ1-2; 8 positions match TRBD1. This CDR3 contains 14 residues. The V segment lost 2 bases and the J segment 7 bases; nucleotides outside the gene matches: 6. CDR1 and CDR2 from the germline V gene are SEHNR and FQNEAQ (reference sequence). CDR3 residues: CASSLPGQGPGYTF. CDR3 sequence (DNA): TGTGCCAGCAGCTTACCCGGACAGGGTCCTGGCTACACCTTC. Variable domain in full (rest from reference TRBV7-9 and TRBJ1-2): DTGVSQNPRHKITKRGQNVTFRCDPISEHNRLYWYRQTLGQGPEFLTYFQNEAQLEKSRLLSDRFSAERPKGSFSTLEIQRTEQGDSAMYLCASSLPGQGPGYTFGSGTRLTVV.

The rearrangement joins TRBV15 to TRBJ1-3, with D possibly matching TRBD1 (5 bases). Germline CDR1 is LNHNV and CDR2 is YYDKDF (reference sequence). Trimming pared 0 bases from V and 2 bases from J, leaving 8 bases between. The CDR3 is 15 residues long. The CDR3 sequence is CATSRDQGAGNTIYF. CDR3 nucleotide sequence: TGTGCCACCAGCAGAGATCAAGGGGCTGGAAACACCATATATTTT.

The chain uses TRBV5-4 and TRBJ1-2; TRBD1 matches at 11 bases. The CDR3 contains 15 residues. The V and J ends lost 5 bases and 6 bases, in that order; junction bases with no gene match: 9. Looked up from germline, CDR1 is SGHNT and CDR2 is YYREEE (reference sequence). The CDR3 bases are TGTGCCAGCAGATCTGAACGGACAGGGGGCCATGGCTACACCTTC. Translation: CASRSERTGGHGYTF.

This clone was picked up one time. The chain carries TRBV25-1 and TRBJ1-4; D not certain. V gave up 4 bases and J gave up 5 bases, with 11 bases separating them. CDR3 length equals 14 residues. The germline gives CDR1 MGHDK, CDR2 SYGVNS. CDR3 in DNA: TGTGCCAGCAGTGCTCGACCCGGGAATGAAAAACTGTTTTTT. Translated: CASSARPGNEKLFF.

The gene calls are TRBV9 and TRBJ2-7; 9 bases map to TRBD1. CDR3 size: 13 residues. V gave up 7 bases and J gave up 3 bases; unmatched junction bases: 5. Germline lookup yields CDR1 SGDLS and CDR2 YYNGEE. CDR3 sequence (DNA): TGTGCCAGCGCGCAGGACAGGGGCTACGAGCAGTACTTC. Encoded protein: CASAQDRGYEQYF. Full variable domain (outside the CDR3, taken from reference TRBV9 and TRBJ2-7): DSGVTQTPKHLITATGQRVTLRCSPRSGDLSVYWYQQSLDQGLQFLIQYYNGEERAKGNILERFSAQQFPDLHSELNLSSLELGDSALYFCASAQDRGYEQYFGPGTRLTVT.